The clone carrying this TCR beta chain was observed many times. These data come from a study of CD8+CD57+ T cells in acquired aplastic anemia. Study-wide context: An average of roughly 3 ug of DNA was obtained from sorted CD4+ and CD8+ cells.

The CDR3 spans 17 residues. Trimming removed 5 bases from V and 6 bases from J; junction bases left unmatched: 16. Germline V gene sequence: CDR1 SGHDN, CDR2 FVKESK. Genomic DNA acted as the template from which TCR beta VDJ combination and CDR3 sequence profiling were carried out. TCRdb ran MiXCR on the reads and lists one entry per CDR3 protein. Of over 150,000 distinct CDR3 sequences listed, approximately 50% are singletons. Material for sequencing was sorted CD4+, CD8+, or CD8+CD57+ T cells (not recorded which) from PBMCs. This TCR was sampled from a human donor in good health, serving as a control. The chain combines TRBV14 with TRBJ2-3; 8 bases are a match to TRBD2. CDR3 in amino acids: CASSESGLAGPWDTQYF. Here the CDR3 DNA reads TGTGCCAGCAGCGAGTCGGGGCTAGCGGGCCCGTGGGATACGCAGTATTTT.